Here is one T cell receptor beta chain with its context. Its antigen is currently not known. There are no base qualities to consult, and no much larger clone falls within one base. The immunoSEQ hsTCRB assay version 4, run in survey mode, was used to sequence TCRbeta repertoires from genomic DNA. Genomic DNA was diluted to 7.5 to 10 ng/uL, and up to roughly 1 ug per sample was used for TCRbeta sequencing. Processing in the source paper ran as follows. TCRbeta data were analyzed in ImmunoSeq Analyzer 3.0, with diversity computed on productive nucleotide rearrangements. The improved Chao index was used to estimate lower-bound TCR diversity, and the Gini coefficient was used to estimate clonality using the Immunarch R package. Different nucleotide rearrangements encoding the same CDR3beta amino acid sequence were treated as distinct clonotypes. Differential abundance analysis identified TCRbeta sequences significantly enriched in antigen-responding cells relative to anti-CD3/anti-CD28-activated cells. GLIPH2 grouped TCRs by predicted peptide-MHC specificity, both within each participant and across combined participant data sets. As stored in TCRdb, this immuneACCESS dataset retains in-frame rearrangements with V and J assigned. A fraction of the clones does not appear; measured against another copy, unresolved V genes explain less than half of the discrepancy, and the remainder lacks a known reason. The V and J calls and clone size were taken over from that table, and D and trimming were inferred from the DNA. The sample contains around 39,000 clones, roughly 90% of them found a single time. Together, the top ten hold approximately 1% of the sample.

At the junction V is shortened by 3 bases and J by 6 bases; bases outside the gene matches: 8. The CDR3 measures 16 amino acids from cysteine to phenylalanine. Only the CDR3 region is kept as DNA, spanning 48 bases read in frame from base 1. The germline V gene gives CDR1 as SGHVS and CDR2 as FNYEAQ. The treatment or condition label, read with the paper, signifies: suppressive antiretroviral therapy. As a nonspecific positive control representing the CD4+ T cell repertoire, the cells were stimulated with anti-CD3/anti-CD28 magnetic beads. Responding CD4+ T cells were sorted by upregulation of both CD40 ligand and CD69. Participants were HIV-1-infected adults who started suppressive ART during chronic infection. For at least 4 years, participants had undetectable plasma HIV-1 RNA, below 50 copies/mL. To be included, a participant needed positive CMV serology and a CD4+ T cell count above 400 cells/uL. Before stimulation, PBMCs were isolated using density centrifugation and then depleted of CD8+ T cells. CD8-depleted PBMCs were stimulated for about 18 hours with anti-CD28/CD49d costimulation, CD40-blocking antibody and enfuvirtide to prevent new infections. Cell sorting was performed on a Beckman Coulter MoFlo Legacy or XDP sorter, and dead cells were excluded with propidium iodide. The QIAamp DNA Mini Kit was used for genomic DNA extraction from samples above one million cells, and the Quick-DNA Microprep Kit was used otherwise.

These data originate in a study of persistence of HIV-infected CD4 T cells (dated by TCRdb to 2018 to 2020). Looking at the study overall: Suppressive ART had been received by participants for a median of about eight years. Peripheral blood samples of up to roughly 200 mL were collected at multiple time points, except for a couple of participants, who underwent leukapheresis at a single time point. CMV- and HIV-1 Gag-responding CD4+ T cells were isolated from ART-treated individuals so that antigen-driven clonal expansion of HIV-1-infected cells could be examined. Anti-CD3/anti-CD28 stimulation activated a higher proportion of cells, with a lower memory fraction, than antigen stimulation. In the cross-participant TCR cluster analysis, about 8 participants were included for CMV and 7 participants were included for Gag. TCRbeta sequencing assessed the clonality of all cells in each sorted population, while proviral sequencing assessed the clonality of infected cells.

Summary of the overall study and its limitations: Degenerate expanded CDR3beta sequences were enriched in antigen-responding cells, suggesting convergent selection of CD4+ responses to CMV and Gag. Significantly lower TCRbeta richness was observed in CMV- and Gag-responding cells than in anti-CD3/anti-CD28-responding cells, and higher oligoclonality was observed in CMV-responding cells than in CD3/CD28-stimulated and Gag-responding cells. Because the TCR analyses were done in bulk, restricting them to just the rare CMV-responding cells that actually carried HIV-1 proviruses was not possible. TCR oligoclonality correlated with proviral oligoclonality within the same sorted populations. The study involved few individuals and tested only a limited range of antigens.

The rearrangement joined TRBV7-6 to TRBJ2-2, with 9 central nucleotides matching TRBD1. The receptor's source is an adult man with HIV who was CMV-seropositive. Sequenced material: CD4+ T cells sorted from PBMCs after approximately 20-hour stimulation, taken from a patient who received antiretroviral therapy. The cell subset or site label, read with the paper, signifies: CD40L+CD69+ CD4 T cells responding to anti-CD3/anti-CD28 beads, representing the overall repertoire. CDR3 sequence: CASSLGGTGFSGELFF. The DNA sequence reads TGTGCCAGCAGCTTGGGAGGGACAGGGTTTTCCGGGGAGCTGTTTTTT.